This T cell receptor beta chain was sequenced for a study of cytomegalovirus exposure and HLA in healthy donors. General study findings and limits: In a later analysis, most CMV-associated TCR beta chains appeared HLA-restricted.

The CDR3 is 14 residues long. Trimming removed 4 bases from V and 0 bases from J, with 6 bases in between. Germline CDR1 reads MRHNA; CDR2 reads SNTAGT. PCR amplification relied on 60 Vbeta primers (plus 13 Jbeta primers). Profiling relied on immunoSEQ multiplex PCR, and the TCRdb table lists in-frame clones only, not all of them. Altogether roughly 190,000 clones are present, about 83% being singletons, with the ten largest covering under 2%. As concerns this clone: The antigen is undetermined.

This sequence originates from a man aged 40-55 years in good health and CMV-seropositive. V and J are TRBV6-4 and TRBJ2-2; D is unresolved. Sequenced input: PBMCs. The CDR3 DNA is TGTGCCAGCAGTGGCAGTTCGAACACCGGGGAGCTGTTTTTT. Translated: CASSGSSNTGELFF.